This T cell receptor beta chain was observed in a study of shared clonotypes between healthy human individuals. Deep-level running was used for the assay. The table came from immunoSEQ multiplex PCR; TCRdb's copy has only in-frame clones and leaves some out. Seen here are 2 million to 3 million clones, approximately 94% observed once, and the top ten hold 0.35% to 0.45%. The V gene lost 4 bases and the J gene lost 6 bases, with 21 bases spanning the gap. This CDR3 is 16 amino acids long. Germline V lookup: CDR1 SGHRS, CDR2 YFSETQ. The sequencing input was naive CD4+ T cells from PBMCs. The sample's subset: CD45RA+ positively selected. The rearrangement joins TRBV5-1 to TRBJ2-3; tentatively, D is TRBD2 (6 bases). The receptor was derived from a man aged 18 to 29 in good health. Some clones in this sample may be carry-over from other donors' samples. The CDR3 region is CASSAGMAGLRDTQYF. The CDR3 DNA is TGCGCCAGCAGCGCCGGGATGGCTGGACTAAGGGATACGCAGTATTTT.